The text below deals with one T cell receptor beta chain. Its antigen is still unknown. Base-call qualities are not available, and no considerably larger clone is one nucleotide away. The data were obtained in a study of blood T cell repertoires in COVID-19 (dated by TCRdb to 2019 to 2021). Looking at the study overall: Samples from collaborators originated in the United States, Italy and Spain and spanned both the acute and convalescent phases of COVID-19. Deeply sampled blood TCRbeta repertoires from subjects exposed to, actively infected with, or recovered from COVID-19 were included in the dataset. Where HLA class I and class II types were available, the types were taken from metadata supplied by the sample provider, not from assay-based typing. The material from the prospective study consisted of cDNA or gDNA derived from T cells, B-cell-depleted T cells, or PBMCs. The samples were drawn from two sources: the first 160 participants of the ongoing ImmuneRACE study, and some 1,300 subjects contributed by 6 global collaborators. A de-identified subject ID, COVID-19 status, age in years and sex were almost always included in the sample metadata. The repertoires were released in a freely available public database intended as a resource for research on the immune response to SARS-CoV-2.

At one collaborating source in Seattle, patients were enrolled during active infection and were followed longitudinally through the course of disease. The collaborating institutions used their own protocols to collect whole blood in K2EDTA tubes. For TCRbeta analysis, collaborator samples were shipped as frozen whole blood, as isolated PBMCs, or as DNA extracted from either sample type. Broader findings and caveats from the paper: Clinical and demographic metadata were provided uncurated, with the amount varying by source and participant.

CDR1 and CDR2 were assigned from the germline V gene as SQVTM and ANQGSEA. Deletion took 5 bases off V and 5 bases off J, with a span of 12 bases between the germline ends. There are 12 amino acids in the CDR3, from cysteine to phenylalanine inclusive. This entry keeps only the CDR3 DNA: 36 bases, framed from base 1. TCRbeta CDR3 regions were amplified from genomic DNA using the immunoSEQ Assay, a bias-controlled multiplex PCR. The authors' analysis ran thus. The number of nucleated cells in each sample was estimated from the amplification of reference gene primers within the assay. To quantify the absolute abundance of each unique TCRbeta CDR3 rearrangement, sequence reads were collapsed and filtered. For each sample, productive Simpson clonality was calculated as the square root of Simpson's diversity index over productive rearrangements. This is the immuneACCESS table as TCRdb keeps it, with only in-frame sequences that have V and J called. A part of the clones is gone; compared with another copy, unresolved V genes explain less than half, and the rest is unexplained. That table is the source of V, J and clone size, and D and trimming were worked out from the DNA. For this sample there are about 370,000 clones; around 87% appear just once. The top ten hold about 10% of the sample.

The sample was peripheral blood. Recombination linked TRBV29-1 to TRBJ2-5, and TRBD1 may be the D gene, going by 5 matching bases. This receptor was identified in a woman aged 25-40 years with COVID-19, enrolled during active disease. At the DNA level, the sequence is TGCAGCGTTAGGGGAACTGGGGAGACCCAGTACTTC. Its coded protein is CSVRGTGETQYF. With the rest looked up from the reference TRBV29-1 and TRBJ2-5 genes rather than sequenced, the full variable domain is SAVISQKPSRDICQRGTSLTIQCQVDSQVTMMFWYRQQPGQSLTLIATANQGSEATYESGFVIDKFPISRPNLTFSTLTVSNMSPEDSSIYLCSVRGTGETQYFGPGTRLLVL.